This is a list of T cell receptor beta chains from one sample in a study of blood T cell repertoires in COVID-19. The method was immunoSEQ multiplex PCR; TCRdb's version includes in-frame clones alone and lacks a portion of them. The table records 140,000 to 150,000 clones, roughly 85% of them present only once. The sequencing input was PBMCs or T cells enriched from blood (not recorded which). These receptors all come from a man aged 45 to 65 who had recovered from COVID-19. Both conserved end residues are part of each CDR3. The D gene is left open where the match is weak. Rows may omit the clone size; those that give it use once, few, many or a size class.

d_call: -; clone_size: -; cdr3_length: 14; v_call: TRBV6-5; j_call: TRBJ1-1; cdr3_nt: TGTGCCAGCAGTCCCGACGGAGAGAGTAATCAGGCTTTCTTT; cdr3_aa: CASSPDGESNQAFF
d_call: TRBD1; clone_size: -; cdr3_length: 15; v_call: TRBV18; j_call: TRBJ1-3; cdr3_nt: TGTGCCAGCTCACCAGACAGGGCCTCTGGAAACACCATATATTTT; cdr3_aa: CASSPDRASGNTIYF
d_call: -; clone_size: few; cdr3_length: 14; v_call: TRBV9; j_call: TRBJ2-1; cdr3_nt: TGTGCCAGCAGCGTAGGGCAGGGGCAGAATGAGCAGTTCTTC; cdr3_aa: CASSVGQGQNEQFF
d_call: -; clone_size: -; cdr3_length: 16; v_call: TRBV5-4; j_call: TRBJ1-2; cdr3_nt: TGTGCCAGCAGCTTAGCCGGGACTGAGTTATGGTATGGCTACACCTTC; cdr3_aa: CASSLAGTELWYGYTF
d_call: -; clone_size: -; cdr3_length: 13; v_call: TRBV6-5; j_call: TRBJ1-2; cdr3_nt: TGTGCCAGCAGGCTAGCCGGATTGGGAGGCTACACCTTC; cdr3_aa: CASRLAGLGGYTF
d_call: TRBD2; clone_size: once; cdr3_length: 16; v_call: TRBV19; j_call: TRBJ2-1; cdr3_nt: TGTGCCAGTAGTCCAAGACTAGCGGGAGTATATAATGAGCAGTTCTTC; cdr3_aa: CASSPRLAGVYNEQFF
d_call: TRBD1; clone_size: -; cdr3_length: 16; v_call: TRBV9; j_call: TRBJ1-2; cdr3_nt: TGTGCCAGCAGCGTAGCTGGGACAGGGATTTTTGATGGCTACACCTTC; cdr3_aa: CASSVAGTGIFDGYTF
d_call: TRBD1; clone_size: -; cdr3_length: 14; v_call: TRBV6-1; j_call: TRBJ1-2; cdr3_nt: TGTGCCAGCAGCGAAAGACCAGGGGGCATCGGCTACACCTTC; cdr3_aa: CASSERPGGIGYTF
d_call: -; clone_size: -; cdr3_length: 13; v_call: TRBV7-9; j_call: TRBJ1-6; cdr3_nt: TGTGCCAGCAGCTTAGAAGGCGGTTCACCCCTCCACTTT; cdr3_aa: CASSLEGGSPLHF
d_call: -; clone_size: -; cdr3_length: 16; v_call: TRBV18; j_call: TRBJ1-6; cdr3_nt: TGTGCCAGCTCACCAGATTCGTCAGGGAGGAATTCACCCCTCCACTTT; cdr3_aa: CASSPDSSGRNSPLHF
d_call: TRBD1; clone_size: few; cdr3_length: 15; v_call: TRBV5-1; j_call: TRBJ2-1; cdr3_nt: TGCGCCAGCAGCTTAGTGACAGGGGCCTACAATGAGCAGTTCTTC; cdr3_aa: CASSLVTGAYNEQFF
d_call: -; clone_size: -; cdr3_length: 14; v_call: TRBV18; j_call: TRBJ1-1; cdr3_nt: TGTGCCAGCTCACCGAGGGAGGAGGCCACTGAAGCTTTCTTT; cdr3_aa: CASSPREEATEAFF
d_call: -; clone_size: -; cdr3_length: 13; v_call: TRBV12-3/TRBV12-4; j_call: TRBJ2-5; cdr3_nt: TGTGCCAGCAGCCAGACTGTCATCGAGACCCAGTACTTC; cdr3_aa: CASSQTVIETQYF
d_call: TRBD1; clone_size: -; cdr3_length: 14; v_call: TRBV4-3; j_call: TRBJ2-5; cdr3_nt: TGCGCCAGCAGCCGAGACAGGGTCGGGGAGACCCAGTACTTC; cdr3_aa: CASSRDRVGETQYF